The T cell receptor (beta chain) under discussion was sequenced for a study of vaccination and CD4 T cells after COVID-19. Treatment defined: roughly ten-day PBMC culture with coronavirus spike peptide pools or control peptides (ViraFEST assay). This clonotype counts as medium-sized. The antigen remains unidentified. Sequencing of cultured CD4+ T cell DNA used the Oncomine TCR Beta short-read assay. Using its own MiXCR run on the PCR reads, TCRdb lists one record per CDR3 protein. The sample has 3,500 to 4,000 distinct CDR3 sequences; about 14% are singletons. General observations from the study: Spike mono-reactivity applied to 304 of 307 vaccine-specific clones detected in convalescent patients.

This receptor was taken from a human donor who had recovered from COVID-19. The specimen was CD4+ T cells from blood, cultured in vitro.

The CDR3 coding sequence is TGTGCCAGTAGTCCCATTGCAGGGAACAACTACGAGCAGTACTTC. Amino acids: CASSPIAGNNYEQYF. The chain is built from TRBV19 and TRBJ2-7; maybe TRBD1 (5 bases). Trimming removed 5 bases from V and 3 bases from J, with 17 bases in between. Germline assignment: CDR1 LNHDA and CDR2 SQIVND (reference sequence). The CDR3 is made up of 15 amino acids. Looking up the rest from reference TRBV19 and TRBJ2-7 gives the full variable domain: DGGITQSPKYLFRKEGQNVTLSCEQNLNHDAMYWYRQDPGQGLRLIYYSQIVNDFQKGDIAEGYSVSREKKESFPLTVTSAQKNPTAFYLCASSPIAGNNYEQYFGPGTRLTVT.